This is a list of T cell receptor beta chains from one sample in a study of blood T cell repertoires in COVID-19. TCRdb's table, derived via immunoSEQ multiplex PCR, lists solely in-frame clones and lacks some. The profile shows 200,000 to 250,000 clones, almost 85% of them singletons. Sequenced sample: peripheral blood. The source is a woman aged 70-85 years with COVID-19, enrolled during active disease. Each CDR3 is given with its conserved first and last residue. The D gene is left open where the match is weak. Size is stated for part of the rows, as once, few or many counts, or as a class when the clone is expanded.

D gene	V gene	clone size	J gene	CDR3 DNA	CDR3 protein
TRBD2	TRBV19	-	TRBJ2-1	TGTGCCAGCCCCCCGACCGGGGGGGGATACGCCAATGAGCAGTTCTTC	CASPPTGGGYANEQFF
-	TRBV5-4	-	TRBJ1-2	TGTGCCAGCAGCTTCCGACAAACTAACTATGGCTACACCTTC	CASSFRQTNYGYTF
-	TRBV7-9	-	TRBJ1-3	TGTGCCAGCAGCCTAGGCCAGGGCCCGAACTCTGGAAACACCATATATTTT	CASSLGQGPNSGNTIYF
TRBD1	TRBV6-2/TRBV6-3	once	TRBJ1-6	TGTGCCAGCAGCCCCGGGACAGACGTTTCACCCCTCCACTTT	CASSPGTDVSPLHF
TRBD1	TRBV4-3	-	TRBJ2-7	TGCGCCAGCAGCCAAGATCCTCCGCAGGGGGCAACATCGGCGCGGCACTCCTACGAGCAGTACTTC	CASSQDPPQGATSARHSYEQYF
TRBD1	TRBV14	-	TRBJ2-7	TGTGCCAGCAGCCTGTACAGGGGCAGTTATGACGAGCAGTACTTC	CASSLYRGSYDEQYF
TRBD1	TRBV18	-	TRBJ1-5	TGTGCCAGCTCCCAGGGACAGGGAGAGGGTCAGCCCCAGCATTTT	CASSQGQGEGQPQHF
-	TRBV19	-	TRBJ2-1	TGTGCCAGTAGTATGGGAGGAGGCCCCTACAATGAGCAGTTCTTC	CASSMGGGPYNEQFF
-	TRBV7-3	once	TRBJ2-6	TGTGCCAGCAGCCTATGGACGGGAAACTCTGGGGCCAACGTCCTGACTTTC	CASSLWTGNSGANVLTF
TRBD1	TRBV15	-	TRBJ2-7	TGTGCCACCAGCAGAGATCTGGGGACAGGGAGCTACGAGCAGTACTTC	CATSRDLGTGSYEQYF
TRBD2	TRBV5-4	-	TRBJ2-7	TGTGCCAGCAGCCTCGGACTAGCGGAAACCTACGAGCAGTACTTC	CASSLGLAETYEQYF
-	TRBV6-6	-	TRBJ2-3	TGTGCCAGCATCCCCGGGGTAGCGGAGAACACAGATACGCAGTATTTT	CASIPGVAENTDTQYF
-	TRBV7-6	-	TRBJ1-3	TGTGCCAGCAGCTTAGCCCAGGGGTCAAGATCTGGAAACACCATATATTTT	CASSLAQGSRSGNTIYF
TRBD1	TRBV5-4	-	TRBJ2-1	TGTGCCAGCAGCAAGTCCGGGACAGGGAAACGTGAGCAGTTCTTC	CASSKSGTGKREQFF
TRBD2	TRBV18	once	TRBJ2-1	TGTGCCAGCTCACCGGTGAGGGAGCGGGGGGAAAATGAGCAGTTCTTC	CASSPVRERGENEQFF
-	TRBV23-1	once	TRBJ2-3	TGCGCCAGCAGTCAAGAGACAGGAGATACGCAGTATTTT	CASSQETGDTQYF
-	TRBV7-2	few	TRBJ1-2	TGTGCCAGCAGCCCCGGACAGCCCCAAGGGCTTTATGGCTACACCTTC	CASSPGQPQGLYGYTF
TRBD1	TRBV19	-	TRBJ1-1	TGTGCCAGTAGTATAGGGGACAGGGTGGTAGGCGCTTTCTTT	CASSIGDRVVGAFF
TRBD1	TRBV7-2	-	TRBJ1-5	TGTGCCAGCAGCTTACTCACAGGGGTGGGTCAGCCCCAGCATTTT	CASSLLTGVGQPQHF
-	TRBV6-5	-	TRBJ1-2	TGTGCCAGCAGTTACGGGCATGGCTACACCTTC	CASSYGHGYTF
-	TRBV5-1	-	TRBJ1-3	TGCGCCAGCAGCTCGAATACAGGGTCTGGAAACACCATATATTTT	CASSSNTGSGNTIYF
-	TRBV24-1	-	TRBJ1-1	TGTGCCACCAGACCGATTCGGGGGAACACTGAAGCTTTCTTT	CATRPIRGNTEAFF
-	TRBV2	-	TRBJ2-5	TGTGCCAGCAGGCCGACTAGGGTGGAGACCCAGTACTTC	CASRPTRVETQYF
TRBD2	TRBV9	-	TRBJ2-2	TGTGCCAGCAGCGTAATAGCGGGGGGGCCGGACACCGGGGAGCTGTTTTTT	CASSVIAGGPDTGELFF
-	TRBV13	few	TRBJ2-7	TGTGCCAGCAGCGTCAGCTCCTACGAGCAGTACTTC	CASSVSSYEQYF
-	TRBV5-1	once	TRBJ2-3	TGCGCCAGCAGCTTGGCGCTAAGCACAGATACGCAGTATTTT	CASSLALSTDTQYF